The entry below gives a single TCR beta chain sequence along with its context. The antigen is not known. The data derive from a study of Ad26.COV2.S vaccination and SARS-CoV-2 variants. V shed 3 bases and J 2 bases; nucleotides not matched to a gene: 8. CDR1 MNHEY and CDR2 SMNVEV come from the germline V gene (reference sequence). The CDR3 totals 17 residues. Clones were sequenced by immunoSEQ multiplex PCR, and TCRdb holds only the in-frame ones, with some missing. This table holds about 440,000 clones, 80% to 95% found once. Treatment defined: over 15 received Ad26.COV2.S at low or high dose, single or two shots; several received placebo; per-sample allocation not given. Samples were taken on day 63 after the first vaccine or placebo injection. Notes on the study in general: Individuals receiving vaccine had higher spike-specific TCR breadth than placebo recipients did.

The TCR sequence derives from a person between 18 and 59 years old who received the Ad26.COV2.S COVID-19 vaccine or a placebo. The gene calls are TRBV27 and TRBJ2-7; 12 bases are a match to TRBD2. This specimen was peripheral blood, taken in a trial of Ad26.COV2.S vaccine versus placebo. CDR3 coding DNA: TGTGCCAGCAGTTTCACTAGCGGGAGGCCTATCCCCTACGAGCAGTACTTC. Protein sequence: CASSFTSGRPIPYEQYF.